The 7 T cell receptor beta chains listed next were all sequenced from one sample in a study of T cell responses to AZD1222 COVID-19 vaccine. Produced via immunoSEQ multiplex PCR; TCRdb's table is partial and in-frame only. The sample contains over 140,000 clones, 80% to 95% of which appear only once. The sequences come from peripheral blood, collected on day 0 of AZD1222 vaccination. The receptor set was obtained from an adult in good health.

The gene calls are TRBV2 and TRBJ2-7; 8 bases are a match to TRBD1. Germline CDR1 and CDR2: SNHLY and FYNNEI. V gave up 7 bases and J gave up 12 bases; unmatched junction bases: 11. The CDR3 runs to 12 residues. In nucleotides, the CDR3 is TGTGCCAGCACCCCCGGGACAGGCCCGGGGTACTTC. It translates to CASTPGTGPGYF.

The chain couples TRBV7-2 to TRBJ2-1; no clear D. V lost 0 bases to trimming and J lost 7 bases, with 4 bases between them. Germline V CDR1 and CDR2: SGHTA, FQGNSA. The CDR3 extends over 12 amino acids. This CDR3 reads CASSLAENEQFF. CDR3 sequence (DNA): TGTGCCAGCAGCTTAGCCGAGAATGAGCAGTTCTTC.

This clone was counted a single time. V is TRBV28 and J is TRBJ1-2, with D possibly being TRBD1 (6 bases). Trimming pared 1 base from V and 2 bases from J, leaving 23 bases between. This CDR3 is 19 amino acids long. The germline CDR1 and CDR2 sequences are MDHEN and SYDVKM. Written as DNA, the CDR3 is TGTGCCAGCAGTTTATACCCATGGGACACAGCTATGGAGAACTATGGCTACACCTTC. It yields the protein CASSLYPWDTAMENYGYTF.

This clone has a single count. This chain joins TRBV3-1 (or the pseudogene TRBV3-2) and TRBJ2-1; D gene unclear. Germline CDR1 LGHDT, CDR2 YNNKEL (reference sequence). Trimming took 0 bases from V and 0 from J, leaving 15 bases between them. The CDR3 is made up of 18 amino acids. In DNA, the CDR3 is TGTGCCAGCAGCCAAGATCAAGGGCCGCCCTCCTCCTACAATGAGCAGTTCTTC. Its translation is CASSQDQGPPSSYNEQFF.

The CDR3 region has the DNA TGCGCCAGCAGCTTGGGCGGGACTAGCGGGACTGAGCAGTTCTTC. Translation gives CASSLGGTSGTEQFF. V is TRBV5-1 and J is TRBJ2-1, with 13 bases aligning to TRBD2. Germline assignment: CDR1 SGHRS and CDR2 YFSETQ. The trim removed 0 bases at V and 9 bases at J, leaving 3 bases unmatched. This CDR3 spans 15 amino acids.

The gene calls are TRBV24-1 and TRBJ2-3; 7 bases align to TRBD1. The CDR3 runs to 17 residues. Germline-derived CDR1 and CDR2 are KGHDR and SFDVKD. V lost 3 bases and J lost 1; bases outside the gene matches: 9. CDR3 sequence: CATSDPRQGGRTDTQYF. CDR3 bases: TGTGCCACCAGTGATCCAAGACAGGGTGGACGCACAGATACGCAGTATTTT.

The chain recombines TRBV7-9 with TRBJ2-7; no definite D call. The CDR3 extends over 12 amino acids. The V end was cut by 5 bases, the J end by 2 bases, with 7 bases between. Germline CDR1 reads SEHNR; CDR2 reads FQNEAQ (reference sequence). The CDR3 DNA reads as TGTGCCAGCAGCCCCAACCCCTACGAGCAGTACTTC. This gives the protein CASSPNPYEQYF.